The clone carrying this T cell receptor (beta chain) has only a few counts. The data derive from a study of beta chain features in type 1 diabetes. The CDR3 consists of 13 residues. The ends lost 5 bases at V and 8 bases at J; junction bases unmatched: 7. Germline V lookup: CDR1 SGHTA, CDR2 FQGNSA. As every portion of the isolated RNA was reverse transcribed, the sequencing read expressed TCRB transcripts. Reads from naive, central memory and regulatory T cell samples averaged about 3.8 million. TCRdb's copy holds only in-frame clones and misses some; the assay was immunoSEQ multiplex PCR. The repertoire holds hundreds of thousands of clones, with around 12% as singletons.

Sequences were obtained from naive CD4+ T cells from blood. This chain joins TRBV7-2 and TRBJ2-3, with TRBD1 matching over 7 bases. The TCR was taken from a man in his late teens or twenties in good health. The CDR3, as DNA: TGTGCCAGCAGCCCAGGCGGACAGGCTACGCAGTATTTT. Protein: CASSPGGQATQYF.